The following is a T cell receptor (beta chain) sequence with its context. This sample was taken from a study of T cell changes during pregnancy in multiple sclerosis. Clones were sequenced by immunoSEQ multiplex PCR, and TCRdb holds only the in-frame ones, with some missing. The sample includes roughly 89,000 clones, about 93% of them seen just once. Germline-derived CDR1 and CDR2 are SEHNR and FQNEAQ (reference sequence). The CDR3 covers 12 residues. Trimming removed 0 bases from V and 11 bases from J, with 8 bases in between. The chain carries TRBV7-9 and TRBJ2-1, with D possibly TRBD1 on 5 matching bases. Specimen: peripheral blood, collected in the first trimester of pregnancy. The TCR comes from a female donor with multiple sclerosis, enrolled in a pregnancy study. DNA for the CDR3: TGTGCCAGCAGCTTAGCACAGGCCAAGCAGTTCTTC. It is translated as CASSLAQAKQFF.